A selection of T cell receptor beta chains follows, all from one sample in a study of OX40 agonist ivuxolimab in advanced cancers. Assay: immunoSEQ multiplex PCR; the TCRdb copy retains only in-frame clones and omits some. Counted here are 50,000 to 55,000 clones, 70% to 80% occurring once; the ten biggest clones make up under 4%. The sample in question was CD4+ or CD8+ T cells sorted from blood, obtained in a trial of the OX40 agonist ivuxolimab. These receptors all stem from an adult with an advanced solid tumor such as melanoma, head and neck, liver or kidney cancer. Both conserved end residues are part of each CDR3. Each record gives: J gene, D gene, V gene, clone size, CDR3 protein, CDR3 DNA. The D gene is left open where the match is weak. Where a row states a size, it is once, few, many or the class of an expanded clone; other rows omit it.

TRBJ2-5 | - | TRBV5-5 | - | CASSLGPLRGTQETQYF | TGTGCCAGCAGCTTGGGTCCATTACGCGGGACCCAAGAGACCCAGTACTTC
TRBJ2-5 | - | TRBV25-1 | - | CASSEPGWGAETQYF | TGTGCCAGCAGTGAACCGGGGTGGGGGGCAGAGACCCAGTACTTC
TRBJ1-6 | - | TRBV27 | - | CASSLYRGHQSPLHF | TGTGCCAGCAGTTTATATAGGGGCCATCAATCACCCCTCCACTTT
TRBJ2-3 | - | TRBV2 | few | CASSDKTSTDTQYF | TGTGCCAGCAGTGACAAAACTAGCACAGATACGCAGTATTTT
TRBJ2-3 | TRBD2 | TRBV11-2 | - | CASSWGLAGVRDTQYF | TGTGCCAGCAGCTGGGGACTAGCGGGAGTCAGGGATACGCAGTATTTT
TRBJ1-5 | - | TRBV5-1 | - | CASSQGSNQPQHF | TGCGCCAGCAGTCAGGGTAGCAATCAGCCCCAGCATTTT
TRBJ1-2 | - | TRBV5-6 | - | CASSLGQNYGYTF | TGTGCCAGCAGCTTGGGGCAGAACTATGGCTACACCTTC
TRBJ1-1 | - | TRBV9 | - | CASSVERWAEAFF | TGTGCCAGCAGCGTAGAACGGTGGGCTGAAGCTTTCTTT
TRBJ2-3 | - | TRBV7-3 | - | CASSLTGAFTDTQYF | TGTGCCAGCAGCTTGACGGGTGCTTTCACAGATACGCAGTATTTT
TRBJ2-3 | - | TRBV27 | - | CASSPRTGEPSSTDTQYF | TGTGCCAGCAGTCCTCGGACGGGCGAACCCTCTAGCACAGATACGCAGTATTTT
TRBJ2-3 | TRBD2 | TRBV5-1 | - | CASSSGLAGVGADTQYF | TGCGCCAGCAGCTCGGGACTAGCGGGAGTAGGGGCAGATACGCAGTATTTT
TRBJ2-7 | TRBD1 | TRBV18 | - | CASSPGTGGYEQYF | TGTGCCAGCTCACCAGGGACAGGGGGCTACGAGCAGTACTTC
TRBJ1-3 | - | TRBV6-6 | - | CASRLQAPSGNTIYF | TGTGCCAGCAGGTTACAAGCACCCTCTGGAAACACCATATATTTT
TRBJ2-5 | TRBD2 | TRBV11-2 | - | CASSFGLVIPMSQETQYF | TGTGCCAGCAGCTTTGGACTAGTAATCCCAATGTCCCAAGAGACCCAGTACTTC
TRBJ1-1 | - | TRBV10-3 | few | CAISEREDTEAFF | TGTGCCATCAGTGAACGGGAGGACACTGAAGCTTTCTTT
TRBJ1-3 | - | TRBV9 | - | CASSYLPEGSSGNTIYF | TGTGCCAGTAGCTATCTCCCGGAAGGGAGCTCTGGAAACACCATATATTTT
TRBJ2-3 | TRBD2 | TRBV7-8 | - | CASRPLAGGRADTQYF | TGTGCCAGTAGACCTCTGGCGGGGGGGCGCGCAGATACGCAGTATTTT
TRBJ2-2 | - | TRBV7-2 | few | CASSHTSFGELFF | TGTGCCAGCAGCCACACTAGTTTCGGGGAGCTGTTTTTT
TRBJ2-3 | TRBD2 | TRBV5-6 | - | CASSSPRGERDDTQYF | TGTGCCAGCAGCTCGCCTCGGGGGGAGAGGGACGATACGCAGTATTTT
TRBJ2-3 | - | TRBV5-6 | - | CASSPRPDPIYTQYF | TGTGCCAGCAGCCCCCGACCCGACCCTATATATACGCAGTATTTT
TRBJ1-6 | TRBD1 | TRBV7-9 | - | CASSPRTGDSPLHF | TGTGCCAGCAGCCCCAGGACAGGCGATTCACCCCTCCACTTT
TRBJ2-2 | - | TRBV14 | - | CASSQELARNTGELFF | TGTGCCAGCAGCCAAGAGTTAGCGCGGAACACCGGGGAGCTGTTTTTT
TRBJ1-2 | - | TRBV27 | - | CASSSQGTYGYTF | TGTGCCAGCAGTTCTCAGGGGACCTATGGCTACACCTTC
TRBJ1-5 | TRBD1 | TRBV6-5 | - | CASSPRDRAQPQHF | TGTGCCAGCAGTCCCCGGGACAGGGCCCAGCCCCAGCATTTT
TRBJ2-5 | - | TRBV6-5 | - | CASRIDSQETQYF | TGTGCCAGCAGAATTGACAGTCAAGAGACCCAGTACTTC
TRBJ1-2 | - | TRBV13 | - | CASSPRDGYGYTF | TGTGCCAGCAGTCCCCGGGACGGTTATGGCTACACCTTC
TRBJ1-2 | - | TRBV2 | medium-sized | CASSDLGGRDGYTF | TGTGCCAGCAGTGACCTAGGGGGGAGAGACGGCTACACCTTC
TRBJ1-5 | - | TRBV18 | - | CASSPSLLPGEGGQPQHF | TGTGCCAGCTCACCCTCCCTCCTCCCAGGGGAGGGGGGACAGCCCCAGCATTTT
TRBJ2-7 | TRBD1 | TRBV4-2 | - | CASSQPGQGPEQYF | TGTGCCAGCAGCCAACCGGGACAGGGGCCCGAGCAGTACTTC
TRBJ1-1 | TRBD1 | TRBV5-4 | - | CASSSQGQGAWYTEAFF | TGTGCCAGCAGCTCACAGGGACAGGGGGCTTGGTACACTGAAGCTTTCTTT
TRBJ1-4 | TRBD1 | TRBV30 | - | CAWNGHRGGNFEKLFF | TGTGCCTGGAATGGACACAGGGGGGGAAATTTTGAAAAACTGTTTTTT
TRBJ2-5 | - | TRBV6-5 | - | CASSYRGPRGETQYF | TGTGCCAGCAGTTACAGGGGTCCAAGAGGGGAGACCCAGTACTTC
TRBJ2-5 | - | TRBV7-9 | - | CASSLEVRETQYF | TGTGCCAGCAGCTTAGAGGTCCGTGAGACCCAGTACTTC
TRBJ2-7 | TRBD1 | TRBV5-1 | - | CASSLAFGTGGINEQYF | TGCGCCAGCAGCTTGGCTTTCGGGACAGGGGGGATAAACGAGCAGTACTTC